This T cell receptor (beta chain) was identified during a study of blood T cell repertoires in COVID-19. Trimming shortened V by 0 bases and J by 9 bases, and 8 bases separated the two germline ends. Germline CDR1 reads LGHDT; CDR2 reads YNNKEL (reference sequence). CDR3 length: 12 amino acids. Measured with immunoSEQ multiplex PCR; TCRdb has only the in-frame clones, and not every one. The sample lists 250,000 to 350,000 clones; over 80% were seen once. The sequence derives from a woman aged 50 to 60 with COVID-19, enrolled during active disease. Material for sequencing was peripheral blood. The chain employs TRBV3-1 (or the pseudogene TRBV3-2) and TRBJ1-1; possible D gene TRBD1, 5 bases. In nucleotides, the CDR3 is TGTGCCAGCAGCCAAGAGCAGGGAAAAGCTTTCTTT. Translation: CASSQEQGKAFF.